Listed below are T cell receptor beta chains from one sample, sequenced in a study of T cell responses to AZD1222 COVID-19 vaccine. Sequencing used immunoSEQ multiplex PCR; TCRdb keeps in-frame clones, though not all of them. The sample lists 100,000 to 120,000 clones, about 90% occurring once. Sample: peripheral blood, taken on day 0 of AZD1222 vaccination. The receptors stem from an adult in good health. Both conserved end residues are part of each CDR3. The D gene is left open where the match is weak. The size entry is marked missing in some rows and otherwise reads once, few, many or a size class.

TRBV29-1,once,TRBJ1-1,TRBD1,CSVTQGANTEAFF,TGCAGCGTGACACAGGGGGCGAACACTGAAGCTTTCTTT
TRBV6-5,-,TRBJ2-7,-,CASKQGLSTYEQYF,TGTGCCAGCAAGCAGGGCCTTTCGACCTACGAGCAGTACTTC
TRBV2,-,TRBJ2-1,TRBD2,CASSFRTSGKSEQFF,TGTGCCAGCAGTTTCCGGACTAGCGGGAAGAGTGAGCAGTTCTTC
TRBV4-2,-,TRBJ1-5,-,CASSQGLDQPQHF,TGTGCCAGCAGCCAAGGGCTAGATCAGCCCCAGCATTTT
TRBV27,-,TRBJ1-4,-,CASSPSYRVLSQKLFF,TGTGCCAGCAGTCCTTCTTACAGGGTCTTATCACAAAAACTGTTTTTT
TRBV5-1,-,TRBJ1-1,-,CASSLVPGHTEAFF,TGCGCCAGCAGCTTGGTCCCGGGCCACACTGAAGCTTTCTTT
TRBV6-6,-,TRBJ2-1,-,CASGLSSSYNEQFF,TGTGCCAGCGGGCTGTCGAGCTCCTACAATGAGCAGTTCTTC
TRBV28,-,TRBJ1-2,-,CASTTTYGSGYTF,TGTGCCAGCACAACCACCTACGGGTCTGGCTACACCTTC
TRBV27,-,TRBJ1-3,-,CASSLSQGLSGNTIYF,TGTGCCAGCAGTTTATCGCAGGGGCTTTCTGGAAACACCATATATTTT
TRBV19,-,TRBJ1-1,-,CASTGAVEAFF,TGTGCCAGTACGGGGGCAGTTGAAGCTTTCTTT
TRBV11-2,-,TRBJ2-7,-,CASSLYEQYF,TGTGCCAGCAGCTTGTACGAGCAGTACTTC
TRBV5-4,medium-sized,TRBJ2-1,-,CASSLDVYNEQFF,TGTGCCAGCAGCTTGGACGTATACAATGAGCAGTTCTTC
TRBV30,-,TRBJ1-4,-,CAWRQNNEKLFF,TGTGCCTGGAGACAGAATAATGAAAAACTGTTTTTT
TRBV5-1,once,TRBJ1-1,TRBD1,CASSRQGDVNTEAFF,TGCGCCAGCAGCCGACAGGGCGATGTGAACACTGAAGCTTTCTTT
TRBV9,-,TRBJ2-1,-,CASSGLGVGDNEQFF,TGTGCCAGCAGCGGACTAGGGGTGGGGGACAATGAGCAGTTCTTC
TRBV6-2/TRBV6-3,-,TRBJ2-1,-,CASSRRLVYEQFF,TGTGCCAGCAGCCGGCGACTAGTGTATGAGCAGTTCTTC
TRBV6-5,-,TRBJ1-1,-,CASTRGAQMNTEAFF,TGTGCCAGCACTAGGGGGGCGCAAATGAACACTGAAGCTTTCTTT
TRBV18,-,TRBJ2-3,TRBD2,CASSRPLAGGFTDTQYF,TGTGCCAGCTCACGGCCCCTAGCGGGAGGTTTCACAGATACGCAGTATTTT
TRBV6-5,-,TRBJ1-1,-,CASSRDRDKSAEAFF,TGTGCCAGCAGTCGGGACCGGGACAAATCTGCTGAAGCTTTCTTT
TRBV6-5,-,TRBJ1-6,-,CASSQGINSPLHF,TGTGCCAGCAGCCAGGGTATTAATTCACCCCTCCACTTT
TRBV3-1/TRBV3-2,-,TRBJ1-3,-,CASSQGGAPNTIYF,TGTGCCAGCAGCCAAGGAGGGGCTCCGAACACCATATATTTT
TRBV29-1,-,TRBJ1-4,-,CSVEGNEKLFF,TGCAGCGTTGAAGGGAATGAAAAACTGTTTTTT
TRBV7-2,-,TRBJ1-5,-,CASSLGRGSNQPQHF,TGTGCCAGCAGCTTAGGACGGGGTAGCAATCAGCCCCAGCATTTT
TRBV3-1/TRBV3-2,once,TRBJ2-7,TRBD2,CASSPGGGHEQYF,TGTGCCAGCAGCCCCGGGGGGGGCCACGAGCAGTACTTC
TRBV6-5,-,TRBJ2-3,TRBD2,CASSLTSGAADTQYF,TGTGCCAGCAGTCTCACTAGCGGGGCGGCAGATACGCAGTATTTT
TRBV7-3,-,TRBJ2-1,TRBD2,CASSLTGLGLGSEQFF,TGTGCCAGCAGCCTAACGGGACTAGGGCTGGGCAGTGAGCAGTTCTTC
TRBV6-5,-,TRBJ2-6,-,CASSLGGSGANVLTF,TGTGCCAGCAGCTTAGGAGGATCTGGGGCCAACGTCCTGACTTTC
TRBV28,-,TRBJ1-2,TRBD1,CASSSTMGQGSVANYGYTF,TGTGCCAGCAGTTCCACAATGGGACAGGGATCCGTGGCTAACTATGGCTACACCTTC
TRBV29-1,-,TRBJ2-7,TRBD1,CSVSGQGNYEQYF,TGCAGCGTTTCGGGACAGGGCAATTACGAGCAGTACTTC
TRBV3-1/TRBV3-2,-,TRBJ2-5,-,CASSQRQGGLLGETQYF,TGTGCCAGCAGCCAACGCCAGGGGGGTCTTTTGGGAGAGACCCAGTACTTC
TRBV19,-,TRBJ2-5,-,CASSIRPGAQETQYF,TGTGCCAGTAGTATTCGGCCAGGGGCCCAAGAGACCCAGTACTTC
TRBV9,-,TRBJ2-1,-,CASSASSYNEQFF,TGTGCCAGCAGCGCTAGCTCCTACAATGAGCAGTTCTTC
TRBV28,-,TRBJ2-7,TRBD1,CASSTPNRGNSEQYF,TGTGCCAGCAGTACCCCCAACAGGGGTAATAGCGAGCAGTACTTC
TRBV9,-,TRBJ1-3,TRBD1,CASSIFGQVGNTIYF,TGTGCCAGCAGCATTTTTGGACAGGTCGGAAACACCATATATTTT
TRBV12-3/TRBV12-4,-,TRBJ1-2,-,CASTPDGYGYTF,TGTGCCAGCACCCCGGACGGCTATGGCTACACCTTC
TRBV9,-,TRBJ1-6,-,CASSVNRSPASPLHF,TGTGCCAGCAGCGTTAACAGGTCCCCTGCTTCACCCCTCCACTTT
TRBV7-2,-,TRBJ1-2,TRBD1,CASSLAQGASYGYTF,TGTGCCAGCAGCTTAGCGCAGGGGGCAAGCTATGGCTACACCTTC
TRBV28,-,TRBJ2-7,TRBD2,CASTNTGLAGVGRSYEQYF,TGTGCCAGCACGAATACTGGACTAGCGGGAGTAGGCAGATCCTACGAGCAGTACTTC
TRBV15,-,TRBJ2-2,TRBD2,CATSRARGLAGAGELFF,TGTGCCACCAGCAGAGCCCGGGGACTAGCGGGAGCCGGGGAGCTGTTTTTT
TRBV7-2,-,TRBJ1-5,-,CASSLDPGNQPQHF,TGTGCCAGCAGCTTAGATCCGGGTAATCAGCCCCAGCATTTT
TRBV9,-,TRBJ2-5,TRBD1,CASSPRTGDQETQYF,TGTGCCAGCAGCCCCCGGACAGGGGATCAAGAGACCCAGTACTTC
TRBV7-2,-,TRBJ2-1,TRBD2,CASSLVGGTSGAYNEQFF,TGTGCCAGCAGCTTAGTAGGGGGGACTAGCGGGGCGTACAATGAGCAGTTCTTC
TRBV18,-,TRBJ2-5,TRBD1,CASSPGQEGTQYF,TGTGCCAGCTCACCCGGACAGGAAGGGACCCAGTACTTC
TRBV6-5,-,TRBJ1-2,-,CASSYSATVLNGYTF,TGTGCCAGCAGTTACTCGGCGACAGTACTTAATGGCTACACCTTC
TRBV28,-,TRBJ1-2,-,CASSKGDIYYGYTF,TGTGCCAGCAGTAAGGGGGACATATACTATGGCTACACCTTC